The present TCR beta chain was sequenced within a study of T cells in women clearing cervical HPV infection. The wider study: Controls were women whose single incident HPV16 infection cleared within 12 months without precancer or cancer.

TCR beta CDR3 amplified by multiplex PCR from approximately 1,100 ng genomic DNA. Here immunoSEQ multiplex PCR was the method, and the copy in TCRdb shows in-frame clones only, minus some. The sample includes about 44,000 clones. A word on this clone: What it recognizes is unknown. With the read ending 3 residues before the CDR3 end, the germline J gene is used to fill in that end.

Trimming removed 6 bases from V and 5 bases from J, with 13 bases in between. The CDR3 is 14 amino acids. CDR1 SGHTA and CDR2 FQGNSA come from the germline V gene. Whole-study findings and limits: TRBV6-7 relative abundance averaged roughly 0.1% in cases and approximately 0.15% in controls.

HPV was found by MY09/MY11 PCR and dot-blot genotyping. This clonotype was sampled from a woman aged 18 to 75 with a cervical HPV16 infection that either progressed to CIN3+ or cleared (not recorded which). The rearrangement uses TRBV7-2 and TRBJ2-2; tentative D call: TRBD2 (5 bases). Specimen: blood buffy coat. Here the CDR3 reads CASSRIGVTGELFF. The CDR3 DNA, read in part, is TGTGCCAGCAGTAGAATCGGGGTTACCGGGGAG.